Sequencing of this T cell receptor (beta chain) was carried out in a study of blood T cell repertoires in COVID-19. Whole-study context: Material from acute and convalescent COVID-19 was sourced from the United States, Italy and Spain. Nucleic acid was either cDNA or gDNA, and it came from T cells, B-cell-depleted T cells, or PBMCs.

CDR3 size: 15 residues. The ends lost 4 bases at V and 7 bases at J; junction bases unmatched: 8. CDR1 and CDR2 from the germline V gene are SGHVS and FNYEAQ. Authors' methods: Researchers report that nucleated cell counts were estimated from reference gene primer amplification. TCRdb's copy holds only in-frame clones and misses some; the assay was immunoSEQ multiplex PCR. V, J and clone size reflect that table, while D and trimming were determined from the DNA. This table holds hundreds of thousands of clones, 85% to 90% found once. This chain connects TRBV7-6 to TRBJ2-7, with 12 bases lining up with TRBD2. This receptor was taken from a human donor in a cohort sampled during active COVID-19. The material sequenced was peripheral blood. The CDR3 DNA reads as TGTGCCAGCAGCTATCTAGCGGGGGGGGTCTTAGAGCAGTACTTC. Translating it yields CASSYLAGGVLEQYF.